One sample yielded the 16 T cell receptor beta chains listed below, sequenced in a study of blood T cell repertoires in COVID-19. The method was immunoSEQ multiplex PCR; TCRdb's version includes in-frame clones alone and lacks a portion of them. The table records around 330,000 clones, less than 85% of them present only once. Material for sequencing was PBMCs or T cells enriched from blood (not recorded which). These receptors originate from a woman in her twenties or thirties who had been exposed to COVID-19.

This clone has a single count. The V call is TRBV19, the J call TRBJ1-2, with D perhaps matching TRBD1 (6 bases). V lost 7 bases and J lost 2, with 11 bases in between. CDR1 and CDR2 from the germline V gene are LNHDA and SQIVND (reference sequence). This CDR3 is 13 amino acids long. The DNA for the CDR3 is TGTGCCAGTACCCAGAGGGGGAACTATGGCTACACCTTC. Its protein is CASTQRGNYGYTF.

A few counts support this clone. The J gene is TRBJ1-2, the V gene TRBV10-2; 10 bases agree with TRBD1. J lost 2 bases, V lost 8 bases, and 8 bases had no gene match. From germline, CDR1 is WSHSY and CDR2 SAAADI. The CDR3 is 15 amino acids. The CDR3 DNA reads TGCGCCAGCTGGGAGACAGGGGGCCGAAACTATGGCTACACCTTC. Translation gives CASWETGGRNYGYTF.

In DNA form, the CDR3 reads TGTGCCAGTAACGAGGGCCCTAGCAATCAGCCCCAGCATTTT. It translates to CASNEGPSNQPQHF. The V call is TRBV19, the J call TRBJ1-5; D is unresolved. The V end lost 7 bases, the J end lost 0 bases, and 10 bases lay between the germline ends. This CDR3 is built from 14 residues. Looked up from germline, CDR1 is LNHDA and CDR2 is SQIVND (reference sequence). Looking up the rest from reference TRBV19 and TRBJ1-5 gives the full variable domain: DGGITQSPKYLFRKEGQNVTLSCEQNLNHDAMYWYRQDPGQGLRLIYYSQIVNDFQKGDIAEGYSVSREKKESFPLTVTSAQKNPTAFYLCASNEGPSNQPQHFGDGTRLSIL.

V usage is TRBV7-2 and J usage is TRBJ2-1, with a weak D call TRBD2 (5 bases). Trimming shortened V by 2 bases and J by 4 bases, and 12 bases separated the two germline ends. The CDR3 sequence is 15 residues long. CDR1 and CDR2 from the germline V gene are SGHTA and FQGNSA. The CDR3 protein is CASSLSRGTYNEQFF. In DNA form, the CDR3 reads TGTGCCAGCAGCTTAAGTCGGGGAACTTACAATGAGCAGTTCTTC.

The gene calls are TRBV7-9 and TRBJ2-1, with a weak D call TRBD1 (6 bases). Per the germline V gene, CDR1 is SEHNR and CDR2 is FQNEAQ (reference sequence). The CDR3 loop spans 13 amino acids. The V gene lost 5 bases and the J gene lost 9 bases, with 14 bases spanning the gap. Here the CDR3 DNA reads TGTGCCAGCAGCCCATCAGGGGTTAGTGAGCAGTTCTTC. Its protein product is CASSPSGVSEQFF.

The CDR3 coding sequence is TGTGCCAGCAGCTTTCCCACTAGCGGGAGGGAGACCCAGTACTTC. It is translated as CASSFPTSGRETQYF. The chain combines TRBV7-9 with TRBJ2-5, with TRBD2 identical over 12 bases. Germline CDR1 and CDR2: SEHNR and FQNEAQ (reference sequence). CDR3 size: 15 residues. V shed 3 bases and J 5 bases; nucleotides not matched to a gene: 4.

The chain carries TRBV2 and TRBJ2-7, with a possible D match to TRBD2 (5 bases). V was trimmed by 3 bases and J by 5 bases, leaving 11 bases between them. CDR1 and CDR2 (germline): SNHLY, FYNNEI. This CDR3 has 13 residues. The CDR3 DNA sequence: TGTGCCAGCAGTGATGAGGGAGCGGACGAGCAGTACTTC. Translating it yields CASSDEGADEQYF.

CDR3 amino acids: CASSVGVGSEGKDTQYF. The CDR3 DNA is TGTGCCAGCAGCGTAGGGGTCGGGAGCGAAGGAAAAGATACGCAGTATTTT. This sequence joins TRBV9 and TRBJ2-3; possible D gene TRBD2, 6 bases. The germline V gene encodes CDR1 SGDLS and CDR2 YYNGEE. There are 17 residues in the CDR3. V shed 0 bases and J shed 5 bases, with 19 bases lying between them. Full variable domain (remainder filled in from reference TRBV9 and TRBJ2-3): DSGVTQTPKHLITATGQRVTLRCSPRSGDLSVYWYQQSLDQGLQFLIQYYNGEERAKGNILERFSAQQFPDLHSELNLSSLELGDSALYFCASSVGVGSEGKDTQYFGPGTRLTVL.

The CDR3 loop reads CASSVGPTGTNYGYTF. The DNA for the CDR3 is TGTGCCAGCAGCGTAGGTCCCACAGGGACTAACTATGGCTACACCTTC. The chain couples TRBV9 to TRBJ1-2, with D maybe TRBD1 (6 bases). V lost 0 bases and J 0 bases, leaving 12 bases between the germline ends. Germline CDR1 and CDR2: SGDLS and YYNGEE. The CDR3 length is 16 residues.

About this clone itself: The junction departs from the called germline gene at one end, perhaps through a read error. The V gene is TRBV2, the J gene TRBJ2-5; TRBD2 matches at 8 bases. Germline V gene sequence: CDR1 SNHLY, CDR2 FYNNEI. The CDR3 runs to 12 residues. This CDR3 reads CARGLAQGTQYF. CDR3 bases: TGTGCCAGAGGACTAGCCCAAGGGACCCAGTACTTC.

The rearrangement links TRBV30 to TRBJ1-2, with a weak D call TRBD1 (5 bases). Trimming cost V 5 bases and J 4 bases, with 11 bases left between them. This CDR3 comprises 12 residues. Germline V lookup: CDR1 GTSNPN, CDR2 SVGIG (reference sequence). For the CDR3, the DNA is TGTGCCTGGGGGGCGGGGTCCTATGGCTACACCTTC. Translated, it gives CAWGAGSYGYTF.

The chain uses TRBV11-2 and TRBJ2-7, with no clear D. Trimming removed 9 bases at V and 3 bases at J, with 15 bases between. The CDR3 contains 13 residues. Germline V gene data show CDR1 as SGHAT and CDR2 as FQNNGV. The CDR3 protein is CARIMTRHYEQYF. The CDR3 nucleotides are TGTGCCAGGATTATGACAAGACACTACGAGCAGTACTTC.

The chain joins TRBV5-1 to TRBJ2-3, with D perhaps TRBD1 (6 bases). The CDR3 spans 16 residues. Germline CDR1 SGHRS, CDR2 YFSETQ. Trimming removed 0 bases from V and 2 bases from J, with 13 bases in between. This CDR3 is CASSLEWTENTDTQYF. The CDR3 DNA reads as TGCGCCAGCAGCTTGGAATGGACAGAAAACACAGATACGCAGTATTTT. Using reference TRBV5-1 and TRBJ2-3 for the parts outside the CDR3, the full variable domain is KAGVTQTPRYLIKTRGQQVTLSCSPISGHRSVSWYQQTPGQGLQFLFEYFSETQRNKGNFPGRFSGRQFSNSRSEMNVSTLELGDSALYLCASSLEWTENTDTQYFGPGTRLTVL.

CDR3: CASTLGGHSNQPQHF. The CDR3, as DNA: TGTGCCAGCACCTTGGGGGGTCATAGCAATCAGCCCCAGCATTTT. This chain links TRBV28 with TRBJ1-5; weak D call: TRBD1 (5 bases). CDR1 is MDHEN, CDR2 SYDVKM, per germline. V was shortened by 7 bases and J by 0 bases, with 13 bases between the two germline ends. This CDR3 contains 15 residues.

Here the CDR3 reads CASTETGGPYEQYF. In DNA form, the CDR3 reads TGTGCCAGTACCGAGACAGGGGGCCCCTACGAGCAGTACTTC. This chain links TRBV19 with TRBJ2-7; 10 nucleotides match TRBD1. CDR1 is LNHDA and CDR2 is SQIVND in the germline V gene (reference sequence). This CDR3 is 14 amino acids long. After removal of 7 bases from V and 2 bases from J, the junction contained 5 bases not matched to a gene.

The chain has TRBV3-1 (or the pseudogene TRBV3-2) and TRBJ2-7, with 7 bases identical to TRBD2. CDR1 is LGHDT and CDR2 is YNNKEL in the germline V gene (reference sequence). CDR3 length: 20 amino acids. V was clipped by 0 bases and J by 0 bases; unmatched bases: 17. The CDR3 spells CASSQDLGGSVRGRSYEQYF. CDR3 bases: TGTGCCAGCAGCCAAGATTTGGGGGGGTCCGTAAGGGGCCGCTCCTACGAGCAGTACTTC.